This entry features one TCR beta chain sequence. As yet, its antigen is unknown. The sample is drawn from a study of T-cell reconstitution after alpha-beta-depleted transplantation in children. Study-level points and caveats: Several hundred graft clones that had expanded were reportedly the source of alpha-beta T cells about two months after transplant.

For TCRbeta, the library was prepared with unique molecular identifiers. TCRdb re-called the PCR reads through MiXCR, storing one row per CDR3 protein. The table has approximately 350,000 distinct CDR3 sequences, roughly 15% seen once. V was clipped by 1 base and J by 5 bases, with 6 bases between them. Germline CDR1 and CDR2: LGHDT and YNNKEL (reference sequence). The CDR3 length is 13 residues. The receptor was derived from a male patient aged 2-9 years who had a stem cell transplant for acute lymphoblastic leukemia, so the T cells may come from the graft donor. The V and J genes are TRBV3-1 and TRBJ2-1, with D unclear. The sample was PBMCs, mostly from graft donor cells, taken 360 days after TCRalphabeta/CD19-depleted stem cell transplant. CDR3 region: CASSQGLNNEQFF. The CDR3 nucleotides read TGTGCCAGCAGCCAAGGGCTGAACAATGAGCAGTTCTTC.